A selection of T cell receptor beta chains follows, all from one sample in a study of cytomegalovirus exposure and HLA in healthy donors. Repertoires were generated with immunoSEQ multiplex PCR, while TCRdb's copy carries only in-frame clones and drops some. This sample has approximately 270,000 clones, with about 86% found just once. The specimen was PBMCs. All receptors come from a woman aged 18 to 35 in good health and CMV-seronegative. Each CDR3 is given with its conserved first and last residue. Each record gives: V gene, CDR3 length, D gene, clone size, J gene, CDR3 DNA, CDR3 protein. The D gene is left open where the match is weak. The listing skips clone size in some rows; elsewhere it reads once, few, many or a size class.

TRBV19,16,TRBD1,NA,TRBJ1-1,TGTGCCAGTAGTACCTTCGCCGGGACAGAGAACACTGAAGCTTTCTTT,CASSTFAGTENTEAFF
TRBV9,16,NA,NA,TRBJ2-6,TGTGCCAGCAGCGCTGGACAGTCTCGCGGGGCCAACGTCCTGACTTTC,CASSAGQSRGANVLTF
TRBV27,15,NA,NA,TRBJ2-3,TGTGCCAGCAGTTCCCCAGGGGTGGGCACAGATACGCAGTATTTT,CASSSPGVGTDTQYF
TRBV7-8,14,NA,NA,TRBJ1-2,TGTGCCAGCAGCTCAGACAGAGGCGGCTATGGCTACACCTTC,CASSSDRGGYGYTF
TRBV6-1,15,TRBD1,NA,TRBJ2-1,TGTGCCAGCAGTGAAGAAGAGACAGGGGGGAATGAGCAGTTCTTC,CASSEEETGGNEQFF
TRBV5-4,15,NA,NA,TRBJ2-7,TGTGCCAGCAGCTTGGGACTGCAAGTCGTCGACGAGCAGTACTTC,CASSLGLQVVDEQYF
TRBV6-4,15,TRBD2,NA,TRBJ2-7,TGTGCCAGCAGTGACGGTAGCGGGGTCCAGTTGGAGCAGTACTTC,CASSDGSGVQLEQYF
TRBV27,15,NA,NA,TRBJ1-1,TGTGCCAGCAGTCCCCCCAGGTGGCAGAACACTGAAGCTTTCTTT,CASSPPRWQNTEAFF
TRBV7-2,15,NA,NA,TRBJ1-2,TGTGCCAGCAGCTTCGGAGTGGTCACTAACTATGGCTACACCTTC,CASSFGVVTNYGYTF
TRBV9,13,TRBD1,NA,TRBJ1-1,TGTGCCAGCAGCAATGAGGAGAACGACAGGGGAACTTTT,CASSNEENDRGTF
TRBV7-8,15,NA,few,TRBJ1-1,TGTGCCAGCAGCGCCCACGGACAGTTGAACACTGAAGCTTTCTTT,CASSAHGQLNTEAFF
TRBV6-1,15,NA,NA,TRBJ2-7,TGTGCCAGCACCTCACCCCGGCGGGGCGGCTACGAGCAGTACTTC,CASTSPRRGGYEQYF
TRBV7-3,15,NA,NA,TRBJ2-5,TGTGCCAGCAGCTTAAACGGGGGAATTGCAGAGACCCAGTACTTC,CASSLNGGIAETQYF
TRBV10-3,13,NA,NA,TRBJ1-2,TGTGCCATCACAGGCTGGGAGAACTATGGCTACACCTTC,CAITGWENYGYTF
TRBV9,13,TRBD1,NA,TRBJ1-5,TGTGCCAGCAGCACAGGGGCAAATCAGCCCCAGCATTTT,CASSTGANQPQHF
TRBV25-1,15,TRBD1,NA,TRBJ2-1,TGTGCCAGCAGTGAAGGAGACAGGGGGGGAGATGAGCAGTTCTTC,CASSEGDRGGDEQFF
TRBV27,16,TRBD1,NA,TRBJ2-7,TGTGCCAGCAGTTTTAATCAGGGGGCGAAGCTCTACGAGCAGTACTTC,CASSFNQGAKLYEQYF
TRBV2,11,NA,NA,TRBJ2-1,TGTGCCAGCAGTCAAGCTAGCGAGAAGTTCTTC,CASSQASEKFF
TRBV30,19,TRBD2,NA,TRBJ2-3,TGTGCCTGGAGTGTGAACACCGGGACTAGCGGGAGTTGGACAGATACGCAGTATTTT,CAWSVNTGTSGSWTDTQYF
TRBV11-2,16,TRBD2,NA,TRBJ2-1,TGTGCCAGCAGTCCCCTCAGCGGGAGCTCCTACAATGAGCAGTTCTTC,CASSPLSGSSYNEQFF
TRBV5-8,15,TRBD2,NA,TRBJ2-7,TGTGCCAGCAGCCTTAGCGGGGCACGGGCCTACGAGCAGTACTTC,CASSLSGARAYEQYF
TRBV10-3,14,TRBD1,NA,TRBJ1-2,TGTGCCATCAGGCAGGACAGGCTTAACTATGGCTACACCTTC,CAIRQDRLNYGYTF
TRBV6-5,12,NA,NA,TRBJ1-1,TGTGCCAGCAGTGAGGTGAACACTGAAGCTTTCTTT,CASSEVNTEAFF
TRBV9,16,TRBD2,NA,TRBJ2-1,TGTGCCAGCAGCGTAGTTGGACTAGCGGAACCCAATGAGCAGTTCTTC,CASSVVGLAEPNEQFF
TRBV18,14,NA,NA,TRBJ1-2,TGTGCCAGCACTGCCGGGACATACAACTATGGCTACACCTTC,CASTAGTYNYGYTF
TRBV14,13,NA,NA,TRBJ1-1,TGTGCCAGCAGCCAAGCCGGGGGCACTGAAGCTTTCTTT,CASSQAGGTEAFF
TRBV30,11,NA,NA,TRBJ1-3,TGTGCCGGTACCACCGGGGACACCATATATTTT,CAGTTGDTIYF
TRBV11-3,12,NA,NA,TRBJ2-3,TGTGCCAGCAGCTTTGAGCGAGATACGCAGTATTTT,CASSFERDTQYF
TRBV11-1,15,NA,NA,TRBJ2-6,TGTGCCAGCAGCTACACAGACTCTGGGGCCAACGTCCTGACTTTC,CASSYTDSGANVLTF
TRBV5-1,15,NA,NA,TRBJ1-2,TGCGCCAGCAGCTTGGAATACCAGGGGTACGGGGGCTACACCTTC,CASSLEYQGYGGYTF
TRBV5-1,17,NA,NA,TRBJ2-1,TGCGCCAGCAGCTTGGGGTATGGGGCGGGACGCGGGACTGAGCAGTTCTTC,CASSLGYGAGRGTEQFF
TRBV5-1,15,TRBD1,NA,TRBJ1-2,TGCGCCAGCAGCTTCGGGACAGGGGGCGGCTATGGCTACACCTTC,CASSFGTGGGYGYTF
TRBV11-3,11,NA,NA,TRBJ1-2,TGTGCCAGCAGCACGGACAGAGTGCTTACCTTC,CASSTDRVLTF
TRBV28,14,NA,NA,TRBJ2-7,TGTGCCAGCAGTTTATCCTCAGTGGAGGGGGAGCAGTACTTC,CASSLSSVEGEQYF
TRBV5-1,14,TRBD2,NA,TRBJ2-1,TGCGCCAGCAGGCCTACTAGCGGAAACAATGAGCAGTTCTTC,CASRPTSGNNEQFF
TRBV19,13,NA,NA,TRBJ2-7,TGTGCCACCGGGACTGTTAGCTCCTACGAGCAGTACTTC,CATGTVSSYEQYF
TRBV6-1,14,NA,NA,TRBJ1-4,TGTGCCAGCAGTGAAGATGGAGGGTGGGAAAAACTGTTTTTT,CASSEDGGWEKLFF
TRBV5-1,15,TRBD2,NA,TRBJ2-5,TGCGCCAGCAGCTTGGGGACTAGCGGGCAAGAGACCCAGTACTTC,CASSLGTSGQETQYF
TRBV4-3,14,NA,NA,TRBJ1-6,TGCGCCAGCAGCCAAGGGACAGATAATTCACCCCTCCACTTT,CASSQGTDNSPLHF
TRBV5-4,14,TRBD1,NA,TRBJ1-4,TGTGCCAGCAGCTTGGGGACAGGGGTTGAAAAACTGTTTTTT,CASSLGTGVEKLFF